Presented here are 25 T cell receptor beta chains from one specimen sequenced in a study of T cell changes during pregnancy in multiple sclerosis. Clones were sequenced by immunoSEQ multiplex PCR, and TCRdb holds only the in-frame ones, with some missing. Among approximately 36,000 clones listed, roughly 93% were seen once. The source was CD4+ T cells from peripheral blood mononuclear cells, collected in the first trimester of pregnancy. The receptors were gathered from a female donor with multiple sclerosis, enrolled in a pregnancy study.

This clone was seen a handful of times. Here the CDR3 reads CASSVSSYNSPLHF. The CDR3 nucleotides read TGTGCCAGCAGCGTCTCCTCCTATAATTCACCCCTCCACTTT. The rearrangement joins TRBV9 to TRBJ1-6; D not resolved. V lost 2 bases to trimming and J lost 0 bases, with 3 bases between them. The CDR3 has 14 amino acids. Germline V gene data show CDR1 as SGDLS and CDR2 as YYNGEE.

As DNA, the CDR3 is TGTGCCAGCATCTCCTCATTGGGGCAGGTACTTGGGGAGACCCAGTACTTC. The encoded protein is CASISSLGQVLGETQYF. The chain uses TRBV14 and TRBJ2-5, with D tentatively TRBD1 (5 bases). Trimming shortened V by 7 bases and J by 5 bases, and 26 bases separated the two germline ends. This CDR3 has 17 residues. In germline, CDR1 is SGHDN, CDR2 FVKESK.

This clone showed up just a few times. The rearrangement uses TRBV28 and TRBJ2-2, with TRBD2 matching over 8 bases. The CDR3 consists of 15 residues. V shed 9 bases, J shed 3 bases, and the junction held 9 bases outside the gene matches. Germline-derived CDR1 and CDR2 are MDHEN and SYDVKM. In DNA, the CDR3 is TGTGCCAGTCTACGGGAGGGCCATGACACCGGGGAGCTGTTTTTT. Protein: CASLREGHDTGELFF.

V is TRBV6-5 and J is TRBJ1-2; 8 bases match TRBD1. Germline lookup yields CDR1 MNHEY and CDR2 SVGAGI. J lost 6 bases, V lost 5 bases, and 5 bases had no gene match. This CDR3 contains 13 residues. As DNA, the CDR3 is TGTGCCAGCAGTCGGACAGGGACTAATGGCTACACCTTC. It encodes CASSRTGTNGYTF.

The chain has TRBV27 and TRBJ2-7; D perhaps matches TRBD2 (6 bases). The CDR3 length is 16 residues. Germline V CDR1 and CDR2: MNHEY, SMNVEV (reference sequence). V gave up 4 bases and J gave up 5 bases, with 21 bases separating them. The CDR3 here is CASSSHRGRRSDEQYF. CDR3 coding DNA: TGTGCCAGCAGTTCCCACCGAGGGAGGCGGTCCGACGAGCAGTACTTC.

The chain couples TRBV4-1 to TRBJ2-7; D perhaps matches TRBD1 (6 bases). Per the germline V gene, CDR1 is MGHRA and CDR2 is YSYEKL. V lost 2 bases and J 3 bases, leaving 20 bases between the germline ends. The CDR3 loop spans 17 amino acids. In nucleotides, the CDR3 is TGCGCCAGCAGCCAACTGAGAAGGGGGTTTGCCGGCTACGAGCAGTACTTC. This translates into CASSQLRRGFAGYEQYF.

Comments on this clone: The final CDR3 position lacks the conserved phenylalanine or tryptophan, pointing to a likely read error. The DNA is omitted, as the CDR3 cannot be located on it reliably, and the CDR3 follows TCRdb's listing. This rearrangement joins TRBV10-3 to TRBJ1-1; the DNA was not compared with TRBD1, the D call given in the table. The CDR3 is made up of 9 amino acids, end residues included. The germline CDR1 and CDR2 sequences are ENHRY and SYGVKD. CDR3 sequence reads: CANTTGTEC.

In its sample, this clone was seen once. V usage is TRBV5-1 and J usage is TRBJ2-7, with TRBD2 identical over 7 bases. Germline V CDR1 and CDR2: SGHRS, YFSETQ. The length of the CDR3 is 13 residues. The V segment lost 5 bases and the J segment 4 bases; nucleotides outside the gene matches: 6. CDR3 DNA sequence: TGCGCCAGCAGAATGGGAGGGAATTACGAGCAGTACTTC. Protein: CASRMGGNYEQYF.

CDR3 DNA sequence: TGTGCCACTGCTCACAGGGGAGGATCACCCCTCCACTTT. Amino acid sequence: CATAHRGGSPLHF. The chain links TRBV6-5 to TRBJ1-6; 7 bases fit TRBD1. The CDR3 spans 13 residues. CDR1 is MNHEY, CDR2 SVGAGI, per germline. V trimming: 10 bases; J trimming: 10 bases; junction bases outside the gene matches: 10.

The J gene is TRBJ2-5, the V gene TRBV7-4; perhaps TRBD1 as D (5 bases). The CDR3 extends over 16 amino acids. The germline CDR1 and CDR2 sequences are SGHVT and SQSDAQ. V dropped 3 bases and J dropped 1 base, with 15 bases sitting between them. The CDR3 region is CASSFPERQIQETQYF. The CDR3 DNA follows: TGTGCCAGCAGCTTCCCGGAACGACAGATCCAAGAGACCCAGTACTTC.

The rearrangement uses TRBV10-3 and TRBJ2-6, with D possibly TRBD2 on 6 matching bases. Trimming took off 0 bases at V and 3 bases at J, with 6 bases between the two ends. This CDR3 is 15 amino acids long. Germline CDR1 is ENHRY and CDR2 is SYGVKD. This chain's CDR3 is CAISESGGGANVLTF. The CDR3 nucleotides read TGTGCCATCAGTGAGTCGGGAGGTGGGGCCAACGTCCTGACTTTC.

The rearrangement links TRBV10-3 to TRBJ1-2, with 9 positions matching TRBD1. The junction had 12 bases not matched to a gene; V was cut back by 6 bases and J by 1 base. The length of the CDR3 is 17 residues. From germline, CDR1 is ENHRY and CDR2 SYGVKD. CDR3 amino acids: CAIRGEDRGSINYGYTF. The CDR3 DNA reads TGTGCCATCAGAGGGGAGGACAGGGGATCCATTAACTATGGCTACACCTTC.

V and J are TRBV12-5 and TRBJ1-6, with D hard to call. Germline V gene data show CDR1 as LGHNT and CDR2 as FRNRAP. The length of the CDR3 is 16 residues. Deletions cut 6 bases from V and 0 bases from J, with 12 bases between. The DNA of the CDR3 is TGTGCTAGTGGCCCGCCACAGAGCTCCTATAATTCACCCCTCCACTTT. It yields the protein CASGPPQSSYNSPLHF.

This chain links TRBV5-1 with TRBJ2-6; perhaps TRBD1 as D (5 bases). V gave up 7 bases and J gave up 0 bases, with 14 bases separating them. Germline V gives CDR1 SGHRS, CDR2 YFSETQ. There are 16 residues in the CDR3. This CDR3 reads CASGDSFFSGANVLTF. CDR3 sequence (DNA): TGCGCCAGCGGAGACAGTTTTTTCTCTGGGGCCAACGTCCTGACTTTC.

This chain links TRBV28 with TRBJ2-7; 7 bases map to TRBD1. This CDR3 has 16 amino acids. J was trimmed by 5 bases and V by 6 bases; bases with no gene match: 16. Germline V lookup: CDR1 MDHEN, CDR2 SYDVKM. The CDR3 reads CASRTGARGKGHEQYF. DNA of the CDR3: TGTGCCAGCAGGACCGGGGCCAGGGGGAAGGGACACGAGCAGTACTTC.

The chain joins TRBV7-9 to TRBJ2-2, with 12 bases identical to TRBD2. V gave up 5 bases and J gave up 6 bases; unmatched junction bases: 4. From germline, CDR1 is SEHNR and CDR2 FQNEAQ (reference sequence). This CDR3 region has 15 residues. The DNA for the CDR3 is TGTGCCAGCAGCCTAGGACTAGCGGGGCCCGGGGAGCTGTTTTTT. Its translation is CASSLGLAGPGELFF.

The rearrangement links TRBV10-3 to TRBJ1-1; 11 positions match TRBD1. This CDR3 comprises 14 residues. The trim removed 6 bases at V and 5 bases at J, leaving 5 bases unmatched. Looked up from germline, CDR1 is ENHRY and CDR2 is SYGVKD. CDR3 region: CAIRDRGRGTEAFF. The CDR3 DNA reads TGTGCCATCAGGGACAGGGGGCGGGGGACTGAAGCTTTCTTT.

The gene calls are TRBV11-2 and TRBJ2-7, with TRBD1 as a possible D gene (5 bases). Germline V gene sequence: CDR1 SGHAT, CDR2 FQNNGV. The CDR3 has 16 amino acids. V was trimmed by 3 bases and J by 5 bases, leaving 20 bases between them. CDR3 sequence reads: CASSFRLTVTQDEQYF. The CDR3 coding sequence is TGTGCCAGCAGCTTTCGGTTGACAGTCACCCAGGACGAGCAGTACTTC.

The chain couples TRBV13 to TRBJ2-5, with D perhaps matching TRBD1 (6 bases). Germline CDR1 is PRHDT and CDR2 is FYEKMQ (reference sequence). Trimming cost V 6 bases and J 3 bases, with 14 bases left between them. This CDR3 region has 14 residues. The chain's CDR3 is CASSIRGIKETQYF. The CDR3 nucleotides are TGTGCCAGCAGTATTAGGGGGATAAAAGAGACCCAGTACTTC.

The chain joins TRBV9 to TRBJ2-2; no firm D call. Germline V gene data show CDR1 as SGDLS and CDR2 as YYNGEE. V was cut by 4 bases and J by 2 bases, with 18 bases left in between. CDR3 length equals 17 residues. The CDR3 spells CASSPRTANLNTGELFF. DNA for the CDR3: TGTGCCAGCAGCCCCCGAACAGCCAACCTAAACACCGGGGAGCTGTTTTTT.

This clone was counted a single time. The CDR3 loop reads CASRSPGQGYEQYF. The CDR3 DNA is TGTGCCAGCAGGTCTCCGGGACAGGGATACGAGCAGTACTTC. The rearrangement uses TRBV6-5 and TRBJ2-7; 9 positions match TRBD1. The CDR3 sequence is 14 residues long. The germline V gene encodes CDR1 MNHEY and CDR2 SVGAGI. V shed 6 bases, J shed 4 bases, and the junction held 7 bases outside the gene matches.

The V gene is TRBV27, the J gene TRBJ2-1; 11 nucleotides agree with TRBD2. The germline V gene has CDR1 MNHEY and CDR2 SMNVEV (reference sequence). V dropped 5 bases and J dropped 6; count of bases not matched to a gene: 9. This CDR3 has 16 residues. The CDR3 is CASSQPSGLAVNEQFF. In DNA, the CDR3 is TGTGCCAGCAGTCAACCATCGGGACTAGCGGTCAATGAGCAGTTCTTC.

This clone was recorded a few times. The genes are TRBV15 and TRBJ1-3; D gene unclear. The CDR3 length is 16 residues. Per germline, CDR1 LNHNV and CDR2 YYDKDF (reference sequence). V was shortened by 5 bases and J by 4 bases, with 18 bases between the two germline ends. The CDR3 here is CATSRKVTQAGNTIYF. The CDR3 DNA sequence: TGTGCCACCAGCCGCAAAGTTACCCAAGCGGGAAACACCATATATTTT.

The gene calls are TRBV6-5 and TRBJ2-7; 7 bases agree with TRBD1. The germline CDR1 and CDR2 sequences are MNHEY and SVGAGI. The CDR3 contains 14 residues. Losses at the gene ends were 5 bases for V and 2 bases for J; bases not matched to a gene: 6. CDR3 DNA sequence: TGTGCCAGCAGTCCTACAGGGGAGACCTACGAGCAGTACTTC. It translates to CASSPTGETYEQYF.

The CDR3 nucleotides read TGTGCCAGCAGTGAAGCGCCGACAGGGGGATATGGCTACACCTTC. Amino acids: CASSEAPTGGYGYTF. V is TRBV6-1 and J is TRBJ1-2, with 9 bases matching TRBD1. The germline gives CDR1 MNHNS, CDR2 SASEGT. V lost 0 bases and J lost 5; bases outside the gene matches: 4. CDR3 length: 15 residues.